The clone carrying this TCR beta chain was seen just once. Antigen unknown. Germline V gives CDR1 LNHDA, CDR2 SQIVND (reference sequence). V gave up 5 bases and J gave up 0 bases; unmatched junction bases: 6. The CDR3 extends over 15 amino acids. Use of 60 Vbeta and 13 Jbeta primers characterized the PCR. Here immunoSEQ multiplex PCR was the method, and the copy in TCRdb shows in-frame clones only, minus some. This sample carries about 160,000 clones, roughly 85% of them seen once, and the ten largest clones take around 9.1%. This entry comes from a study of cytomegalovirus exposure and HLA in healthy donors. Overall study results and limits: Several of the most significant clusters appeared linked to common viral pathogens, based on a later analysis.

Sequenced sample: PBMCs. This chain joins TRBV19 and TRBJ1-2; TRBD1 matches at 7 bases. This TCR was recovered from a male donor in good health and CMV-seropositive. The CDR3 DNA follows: TGTGCCAGTAGTCCCGGGACAGCCGCTAACTATGGCTACACCTTC. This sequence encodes CASSPGTAANYGYTF.